Ten or more counts support the clone carrying this TCR beta chain. The antigen remains undetermined. Attachment of unique molecular identifiers to individual cDNA molecules was performed in the library. MiXCR was run by TCRdb on the RACE reads, yielding one entry per CDR3 protein. The sample gives over 55,000 distinct CDR3 sequences, over 8.5% of which show up once; roughly 1.5% is in the top ten. Time point of the sample: patch test 3, about 24 weeks after DPC sensitization. Sample treatment: therapeutic diphenylcyclopropenone sensitization with weekly scalp DPC. The record originates from a study of human T cells and chemical hapten exposure. Findings of the study overall: No alteration of TCRs above 1 in 1000 frequency was seen with DPC sensitization.

The sample was whole blood, taken in connection with sensitization to the hapten diphenylcyclopropenone (DPC). The source of this sequence is a woman between 50 and 59 years old with alopecia areata. Some clones in this sample may be carry-over from other donors' samples.

The CDR3 protein is CASSPGDSGNTIYF. The CDR3 nucleotides read TGTGCCAGCTCACCCGGGGACAGCGGAAACACCATATATTTT. The V call is TRBV18, the J call TRBJ1-3; 7 bases match TRBD1. The CDR3 consists of 14 residues. The germline gives CDR1 KGHSH, CDR2 LQKENI. The V gene end was trimmed by 3 bases and the J gene end by 4 bases; junction bases not matched to a gene: 3.